The entry below describes one T cell receptor (beta chain). Its antigen is still unknown. With 4 bases clipped from V and 6 bases from J, the junction kept 6 bases outside the gene matches. In germline, CDR1 is SGHAT, CDR2 FQDESV (reference sequence). The CDR3 has 15 amino acids. TCR beta VDJ and CDR3 were profiled, and genomic DNA was the template. TCRdb used MiXCR to reprocess the reads, holding one entry per CDR3 protein. The sample lists about 68,000 distinct CDR3 sequences; roughly half were seen once. The sample comes from a study of CD8+CD57+ T cells in acquired aplastic anemia. Study overall: Healthy donors gave approximately 9.8 million reads on average for CD4+ cells. Notes on the study in general: CD8+ Simpson's diversity in patients was not significantly different from that in controls.

V is TRBV11-1 and J is TRBJ2-3; TRBD2 aligns across 11 bases. Source material: sorted CD4+, CD8+, or CD8+CD57+ T cells (not recorded which) from PBMCs. This clonotype was sampled from a human donor in good health, serving as a control. The CDR3 coding sequence is TGTGCCAGCAGCTCCGGACTAGCGGGCGGGGATACGCAGTATTTT. It encodes CASSSGLAGGDTQYF.